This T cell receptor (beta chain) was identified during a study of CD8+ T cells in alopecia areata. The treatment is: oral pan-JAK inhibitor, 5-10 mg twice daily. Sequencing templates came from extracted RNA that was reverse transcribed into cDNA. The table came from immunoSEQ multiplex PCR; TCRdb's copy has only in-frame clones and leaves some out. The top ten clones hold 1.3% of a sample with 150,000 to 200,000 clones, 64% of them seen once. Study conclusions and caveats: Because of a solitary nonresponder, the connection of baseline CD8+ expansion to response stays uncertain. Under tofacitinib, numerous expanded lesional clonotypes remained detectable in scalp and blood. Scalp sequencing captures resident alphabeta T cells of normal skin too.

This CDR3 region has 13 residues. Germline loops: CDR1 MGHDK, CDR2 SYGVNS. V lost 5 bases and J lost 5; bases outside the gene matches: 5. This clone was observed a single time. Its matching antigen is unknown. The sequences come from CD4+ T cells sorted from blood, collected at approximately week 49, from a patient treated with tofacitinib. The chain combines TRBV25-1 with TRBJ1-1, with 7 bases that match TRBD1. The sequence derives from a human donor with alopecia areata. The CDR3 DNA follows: TGTGCCAGCAGTAAAACAGGGGTTACTGAAGCTTTCTTT. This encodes CASSKTGVTEAFF.